The text below deals with one T cell receptor (beta chain). Its specificity is unknown. Germline V CDR1 and CDR2: MNHNY, SVGAGI (reference sequence). This CDR3 spans 15 amino acids. The V end lost 5 bases, the J end lost 3 bases, and 17 bases lay between the germline ends. Sequencing was performed with immunoSEQ multiplex PCR; in TCRdb, only in-frame clones are kept and a portion is missing. The data hold some 1,100,000 clones, with around 82% observed a single time. This record belongs to a study of shared clonotypes between healthy human individuals. General study results and limits: Relative to memory subsets, naive subsets generally showed larger estimated richness. A handful of donors had 5% to 6% of their naive CD4 clonotypes in common.

The donors were all Caucasian adults (living in Nashville, Tennessee). This receptor was taken from a man aged 18 to 29 in good health. Some clones in this sample may be carry-over from other donors' samples. The sample consisted of memory CD4+ T cells from PBMCs. Subset reported: CD45RA-negative fraction. The chain recombines TRBV6-6 with TRBJ2-7; D is perhaps TRBD1 or TRBD2 (5 bases each). The CDR3 sequence: CASSPPGTAGYEQYF. The DNA for the CDR3 is TGTGCCAGCAGTCCGCCTGGGACCGCCGGCTACGAGCAGTACTTC.